These 19 T cell receptor beta chains came from one sample sequenced in a study of blood T cell repertoires in COVID-19. Profiling relied on immunoSEQ multiplex PCR, and the TCRdb table lists in-frame clones only, not all of them. The repertoire includes about 250,000 clones, just under 85% of them detected once, and around 8.9% sits in the top ten. The sample was peripheral blood. Receptors were obtained from a man aged 80 or over with acute or convalescent COVID-19.

The V and J genes are TRBV4-1 and TRBJ1-1; 7 nucleotides line up with TRBD1. CDR3 size: 16 residues. V lost 0 bases and J lost 5; bases outside the gene matches: 9. Per germline, CDR1 MGHRA and CDR2 YSYEKL. In DNA, the CDR3 is TGCGCCAGCAGCCAAGATCCGCTCGGGACAGCAACTGAAGCTTTCTTT. Encoded protein: CASSQDPLGTATEAFF.

This chain joins TRBV29-1 and TRBJ2-2; perhaps TRBD1 as D (6 bases). Germline CDR1 SQVTM, CDR2 ANQGSEA. Trimming stripped 7 bases from V and 2 bases from J, with 11 bases between. CDR3 size: 13 residues. The CDR3 protein is CSAGTPNTGELFF. CDR3 DNA sequence: TGCAGCGCTGGGACACCAAACACCGGGGAGCTGTTTTTT.

This clone was observed a handful of times. CDR3 amino acids: CASRRIEYGYTF. DNA of the CDR3: TGTGCCAGCAGGCGTATTGAGTATGGCTACACCTTC. This chain links TRBV12-3 or TRBV12-4 with TRBJ1-2; D remains unclear. Trimming stripped 6 bases from V and 5 bases from J, with 10 bases between. The CDR3 loop spans 12 amino acids.

The chain couples TRBV18 to TRBJ1-4; 10 bases are a match to TRBD1. CDR3 length: 15 amino acids. Germline V gene lookup returns CDR1 KGHSH and CDR2 LQKENI. With V trimmed by 4 bases and J by 3 bases, 2 bases remained unmatched. The DNA for the CDR3 is TGTGCCAGCTCACGACAGGGGGCCCCTAATGAAAAACTGTTTTTT. It codes for CASSRQGAPNEKLFF.

This clone was seen a single time. The genes are TRBV7-3 and TRBJ1-1; possible D gene TRBD1, 5 bases. With 5 bases removed from V and 8 bases from J, the gap between germline ends came to 18 bases. Germline assignment: CDR1 SGHTA and CDR2 FQGTGA. The CDR3 covers 14 residues. CDR3 amino acids: CASSPFSTGGEAFF. The DNA of the CDR3 is TGTGCCAGCAGCCCGTTCTCTACCGGGGGAGAAGCTTTCTTT.

The chain joins TRBV5-1 to TRBJ1-5, with 10 nucleotides matching TRBD1. With V trimmed by 0 bases and J by 6 bases, 6 bases remained unmatched. The CDR3 length is 16 residues. Looked up from germline, CDR1 is SGHRS and CDR2 is YFSETQ. The CDR3 DNA sequence: TGCGCCAGCAGCTTGGTCCCGACAGGGGGCTCTCAGCCCCAGCATTTT. Residues: CASSLVPTGGSQPQHF.

The count of this clone is one. The chain couples TRBV3-1 (or the pseudogene TRBV3-2) to TRBJ2-7; 9 bases are a match to TRBD1. Germline V gene data show CDR1 as LGHDT and CDR2 as YNNKEL (reference sequence). The CDR3 runs to 17 residues. V was pared by 2 bases and J by 1 base, with 9 bases of the junction left unmatched. For the CDR3, the DNA is TGTGCCAGCAGCCAAATGGGTTCCGGGACAGGGTCCTACGAGCAGTACTTC. Translation: CASSQMGSGTGSYEQYF.

The rearrangement links TRBV30 to TRBJ2-3; maybe TRBD1 (6 bases). Germline V gene data show CDR1 as GTSNPN and CDR2 as SVGIG (reference sequence). This CDR3 has 15 residues. V lost 3 bases and J lost 8, with 21 bases in between. CDR3 amino acids: CAWSPSGPLGGTQYF. As DNA, the CDR3 is TGTGCCTGGAGCCCCAGTGGACCCCTAGGGGGTACGCAGTATTTT.

The chain couples TRBV5-6 to TRBJ2-5, with TRBD2 identical over 8 bases. Germline loops: CDR1 SGHDT, CDR2 YYEEEE. J was trimmed by 5 bases and V by 1 base; bases with no gene match: 7. The CDR3 has 15 amino acids. CDR3 coding DNA: TGTGCCAGCAGCTTGCGGGGGGGCAAGGGCGAGACCCAGTACTTC. This encodes CASSLRGGKGETQYF.

This clone is a singleton in its sample. V usage is TRBV28 and J usage is TRBJ2-7; 9 nucleotides align to TRBD1. The CDR3 covers 15 residues. V was pared by 6 bases and J by 7 bases, with 13 bases of the junction left unmatched. CDR1 is MDHEN, CDR2 SYDVKM, per germline. The CDR3 nucleotides are TGTGCCAGCAGCGCTAAGGGGACAGGGAATGGAGAGCAGTACTTC. The encoded protein is CASSAKGTGNGEQYF.

The rearrangement joins TRBV19 to TRBJ2-1; 7 bases fit TRBD2. The germline V gene has CDR1 LNHDA and CDR2 SQIVND (reference sequence). J was trimmed by 3 bases and V by 3 bases; bases with no gene match: 8. CDR3 length: 16 residues. This chain's CDR3 is CASSIWPSGIYNEQFF. CDR3 coding DNA: TGTGCCAGTAGTATTTGGCCCAGCGGGATCTACAATGAGCAGTTCTTC.

The chain joins TRBV6-2 or TRBV6-3 to TRBJ1-5, with D possibly TRBD1 on 6 matching bases. Between the trimmed V and J ends, which lost 2 bases and 1 base, there was a span of 21 bases. The CDR3 loop spans 19 amino acids. Germline assignment: CDR1 MNHEY and CDR2 SVGEGT. This chain's CDR3 is CASSYARFGGAISNQPQHF. As DNA, the CDR3 is TGTGCCAGCAGTTACGCGAGGTTTGGGGGGGCGATAAGCAATCAGCCCCAGCATTTT.

This clone was counted only a few times. This chain connects TRBV5-6 to TRBJ1-5, with a tentative D call TRBD1 (5 bases). Per germline, CDR1 SGHDT and CDR2 YYEEEE. CDR3 size: 15 residues. V lost 0 bases, J lost 7 bases, and 14 bases lay in between. The CDR3 bases are TGTGCCAGCAGCTTGGTAGGGGCGGGGTCACAGCCCCAGCATTTT. Its translation is CASSLVGAGSQPQHF.

The chain uses TRBV12-5 and TRBJ2-1; D unclear. CDR1 and CDR2 (germline): LGHNT, FRNRAP. The CDR3 consists of 16 residues. Trimming left V 2 bases short and J 6 bases short, with 17 bases between. CDR3 in amino acids: CASGLMYTVIGNEQFF. CDR3 coding DNA: TGTGCTAGTGGTTTGATGTACACCGTAATTGGCAATGAGCAGTTCTTC.

The V gene is TRBV24-1, the J gene TRBJ2-3; TRBD1 matches at 10 bases. This CDR3 is 18 amino acids long. The V and J ends lost 0 bases and 0 bases, in that order; junction bases with no gene match: 5. CDR1 is KGHDR, CDR2 SFDVKD, per germline. The chain's CDR3 is CATSDLGTGVSSTDTQYF. CDR3 nucleotides: TGTGCCACCAGTGATTTGGGGACAGGGGTATCTAGCACAGATACGCAGTATTTT.

The genes are TRBV6-6 and TRBJ1-6, with D perhaps TRBD1 (5 bases). V lost 0 bases, J lost 7 bases, and 7 bases lay in between. Germline values: CDR1 MNHNY, CDR2 SVGAGI (reference sequence). CDR3 length: 14 amino acids. CDR3 amino acids: CASSYSGRNSPLHF. CDR3 nucleotide sequence: TGTGCCAGCAGTTACTCGGGGCGGAATTCACCCCTCCACTTT.

The chain recombines TRBV19 with TRBJ1-6, with 9 bases fitting TRBD1. CDR3 length: 16 residues. With 3 bases clipped from V and 6 bases from J, the junction kept 6 bases outside the gene matches. The germline CDR1 and CDR2 sequences are LNHDA and SQIVND (reference sequence). The CDR3 DNA is TGTGCCAGTAGTATCCGGGACAGGGACTTTAATTCACCCCTCCACTTT. Amino acids: CASSIRDRDFNSPLHF.

This chain joins TRBV12-3 or TRBV12-4 and TRBJ2-1; D uncertain. The germline V and J ends were trimmed by 1 base and 5 bases, with 6 bases remaining between them. There are 13 residues in the CDR3. CDR3 loop: CASSLGRNNEQFF. CDR3 DNA sequence: TGTGCCAGCAGTTTAGGCAGGAACAATGAGCAGTTCTTC.

In its sample, this clone was seen once. V and J are TRBV7-2 and TRBJ2-1; 10 bases are shared with TRBD2. Germline assignment: CDR1 SGHTA and CDR2 FQGNSA. V was pared by 1 base and J by 11 bases, with 8 bases of the junction left unmatched. The CDR3 loop spans 15 amino acids. The CDR3 spells CASSLGVAGGSKQFF. The CDR3 DNA reads TGTGCCAGCAGCTTAGGAGTAGCGGGGGGCTCTAAGCAGTTCTTC. Looking up the rest from reference TRBV7-2 and TRBJ2-1 gives the full variable domain: GAGVSQSPSNKVTEKGKDVELRCDPISGHTALYWYRQSLGQGLEFLIYFQGNSAPDKSGLPSDRFSAERTGGSVSTLTIQRTQQEDSAVYLCASSLGVAGGSKQFFGPGTRLTVL.